The 27 T cell receptor beta chains reported below all come from one sample, sequenced in a study of shared clonotypes between healthy human individuals. Method: immunoSEQ multiplex PCR; TCRdb's copy keeps in-frame clones and lacks some. The table shows 2 million to 2.5 million clones, with over 85% occurring only once. Specimen: naive CD4+ T cells from PBMCs. Subset indicated: CD45RA+ positively selected. Receptors were obtained from a man between 18 and 35 years old in good health. Some clones in this sample may be carry-over from other donors' samples.

This chain uses TRBV19 with TRBJ1-4, with 7 bases matching TRBD1. CDR3 length equals 15 residues. Trimming took 5 bases from V and 6 from J; bases not matched to a gene: 9. CDR1 is LNHDA and CDR2 is SQIVND in the germline V gene (reference sequence). DNA of the CDR3: TGTGCCAGTAGTGCAAGACAGGGTTTGTATGAAAAACTGTTTTTT. Its protein product is CASSARQGLYEKLFF.

The rearrangement links TRBV6-6 to TRBJ1-1; no definite D call. Trimming cost V 2 bases and J 1 base, with 8 bases left between them. From germline, CDR1 is MNHNY and CDR2 SVGAGI (reference sequence). The CDR3 length is 14 residues. The chain's CDR3 is CASSYGMGNTEAFF. The CDR3 region has the DNA TGTGCCAGCAGTTACGGAATGGGGAACACTGAAGCTTTCTTT.

Turning to this clone: One end of the junction does not line up with germline, which may come from a read error. This chain uses TRBV6-9 with TRBJ1-3; D is ambiguous. Looked up from germline, CDR1 is MNHGY and CDR2 is SVAAGI. There are 14 residues in the CDR3. The CDR3 loop reads CASSYSPPSGCGHF. CDR3 bases: TGTGCCAGCAGTTATAGTCCCCCAAGCGGCTGCGGTCATTTT.

The chain couples TRBV5-1 to TRBJ2-5; 10 bases match TRBD1. V gave up 4 bases and J gave up 4 bases; unmatched junction bases: 7. The germline gives CDR1 SGHRS, CDR2 YFSETQ. The CDR3 has 15 amino acids. The CDR3 loop reads CASSETTGGGETQYF. The CDR3 DNA reads as TGCGCCAGCAGCGAAACGACAGGGGGCGGAGAGACCCAGTACTTC.

The V call is TRBV29-1, the J call TRBJ2-3, with D perhaps matching TRBD1 (6 bases). Deletions cut 3 bases from V and 8 bases from J, with 24 bases between. The CDR3 spans 16 residues. Per the germline V gene, CDR1 is SQVTM and CDR2 is ANQGSEA. Here the CDR3 DNA reads TGCAGCGTTGATAGTGGGGGCCCCCTTCGATCGGGTACGCAGTATTTT. Protein: CSVDSGGPLRSGTQYF.

This chain joins TRBV7-2 and TRBJ2-3; no reliable D call. Germline lookup yields CDR1 SGHTA and CDR2 FQGNSA. Trimming took off 5 bases at V and 8 bases at J, with 11 bases between the two ends. This CDR3 spans 12 amino acids. In nucleotides, the CDR3 is TGTGCCAGCAGCGTTCCCTTGGGTACGCAGTATTTT. Protein: CASSVPLGTQYF.

With regard to this clone: This same CDR3 is encoded by further DNA sequences in the sample. The chain employs TRBV28 and TRBJ1-1, with no clear D. The CDR3 sequence is 13 residues long. Deletions cut 3 bases from V and 0 bases from J, with 5 bases between. Germline V gives CDR1 MDHEN, CDR2 SYDVKM. CDR3 nucleotides: TGTGCCAGCAGTTTGTGGGTGAACACTGAAGCTTTCTTT. This gives the protein CASSLWVNTEAFF. The variable domain in full, completed from reference TRBV28 and TRBJ1-1, reads DVKVTQSSRYLVKRTGEKVFLECVQDMDHENMFWYRQDPGLGLRLIYFSYDVKMKEKGDIPEGYSVSREKKERFSLILESASTNQTSMYLCASSLWVNTEAFFGQGTRLTVV.

The chain is built from TRBV5-1 and TRBJ1-2; TRBD1 is a possible D gene (6 bases). Between the trimmed V and J ends, which lost 3 bases and 6 bases, there was a span of 15 bases. CDR1 SGHRS and CDR2 YFSETQ come from the germline V gene. The length of the CDR3 is 14 residues. The CDR3 DNA reads TGCGCCAGCAGCTACCCACTCGGGGGCGATGGCTACACCTTC. Encoded protein: CASSYPLGGDGYTF.

CDR3 amino acids: CASRRQVSGNTIYF. CDR3 DNA sequence: TGTGCCAGCAGACGACAGGTCTCTGGAAACACCATATATTTT. This chain links TRBV6-6 with TRBJ1-3; the D gene is possibly TRBD1 (6 bases). Per germline, CDR1 MNHNY and CDR2 SVGAGI (reference sequence). Trimming removed 6 bases from V and 0 bases from J, with 9 bases in between. The CDR3 consists of 14 residues.

This sequence joins TRBV12-2 and TRBJ2-1; no DNA check was done on the table's D call, TRBD2. TRBV12-2 is flagged as a pseudogene. The CDR3 runs to 16 residues. The CDR3 sequence is CASRFSERALDEEQFF. The CDR3 DNA follows: TGTGCAAGTCGCTTCTCCGAGAGAGCATTAGATGAGGAGCAGTTCTTC.

This clone was seen just once. The chain has TRBV7-8 and TRBJ2-2, with 11 bases identical to TRBD2. This CDR3 has 18 residues. The germline V gene has CDR1 SGHVS and CDR2 FQNEAQ. With 1 base clipped from V and 4 bases from J, the junction kept 8 bases outside the gene matches. The CDR3 sequence: CASSLVSSGRPFTGELFF. The CDR3 nucleotides are TGTGCCAGCAGCTTAGTTTCTAGCGGGAGGCCCTTCACCGGGGAGCTGTTTTTT.

The table lists this clone with a count of one. The J gene is TRBJ2-2, the V gene TRBV9; D unclear. CDR1 is SGDLS and CDR2 is YYNGEE in the germline V gene. This CDR3 is built from 15 residues. Trimming shortened V by 1 base and J by 2 bases, and 9 bases separated the two germline ends. Written as DNA, the CDR3 is TGTGCCAGCAGCGTATCGGCAGGAAACACCGGGGAGCTGTTTTTT. Residues: CASSVSAGNTGELFF. The full variable domain, its missing parts supplied by reference TRBV9 and TRBJ2-2, is DSGVTQTPKHLITATGQRVTLRCSPRSGDLSVYWYQQSLDQGLQFLIQYYNGEERAKGNILERFSAQQFPDLHSELNLSSLELGDSALYFCASSVSAGNTGELFFGEGSRLTVL.

This clone has only a few counts. This specimen includes other DNA sequences encoding the same CDR3. The chain employs TRBV6-1 and TRBJ2-7; D is unresolved. The CDR3 spans 12 residues. Germline V gives CDR1 MNHNS, CDR2 SASEGT. V was shortened by 7 bases and J by 0 bases, with 7 bases between the two germline ends. The chain's CDR3 is CASTPSSYEQYF. The CDR3 DNA follows: TGTGCCAGCACGCCAAGCTCCTACGAGCAGTACTTC.

V and J are TRBV15 and TRBJ2-1, with D perhaps TRBD2 (5 bases). CDR1 is LNHNV, CDR2 YYDKDF, per germline (reference sequence). Between the trimmed V and J ends, which lost 4 bases and 10 bases, there was a span of 20 bases. The CDR3 contains 15 residues. The CDR3 sequence: CATSTLADTPREQFF. In DNA, the CDR3 is TGTGCCACCAGCACCCTAGCTGACACCCCAAGGGAGCAGTTCTTC.

The gene calls are TRBV28 and TRBJ2-7, with D hard to call. Germline V gene sequence: CDR1 MDHEN, CDR2 SYDVKM. Trimming cost V 4 bases and J 6 bases, with 10 bases left between them. This CDR3 has 12 amino acids. Written as DNA, the CDR3 is TGTGCCAGCAGTTATAGGGCTAGCGAGCAGTACTTC. Protein sequence: CASSYRASEQYF.

The J gene is TRBJ1-1, the V gene TRBV27, with D unresolved. The V gene lost 2 bases and the J gene lost 4 bases, with 8 bases spanning the gap. Germline V lookup: CDR1 MNHEY, CDR2 SMNVEV (reference sequence). The CDR3 length is 13 residues. For the CDR3, the DNA is TGTGCCAGCAGTTTAATTCGGGGCACTGAAGCTTTCTTT. Translation gives CASSLIRGTEAFF.

The rearrangement joins TRBV10-3 to TRBJ2-5; the D gene is possibly TRBD2 (6 bases). This CDR3 is 14 amino acids long. Germline V lookup: CDR1 ENHRY, CDR2 SYGVKD. Trimming removed 5 bases at V and 1 base at J, with 11 bases between. Here the CDR3 DNA reads TGTGCCATCAGTAACGCGGGGACCCAAGAGACCCAGTACTTC. Its translation: CAISNAGTQETQYF.

In regard to this clone: The same CDR3 can be traced to other DNA sequences in this sample. The chain joins TRBV5-1 to TRBJ1-1, with a possible D match to TRBD1 (6 bases). This CDR3 comprises 14 residues. Per germline, CDR1 SGHRS and CDR2 YFSETQ. V gave up 2 bases and J gave up 4 bases, with 12 bases separating them. The CDR3 loop is CASSLEGVGTEAFF. CDR3 bases: TGCGCCAGCAGCTTAGAGGGGGTGGGCACTGAAGCTTTCTTT.

The chain has TRBV18 and TRBJ2-3; possible D gene TRBD2, 5 bases. The germline CDR1 and CDR2 sequences are KGHSH and LQKENI. The CDR3 loop spans 14 amino acids. The ends were cut back, 5 bases at V and 2 bases at J, with 11 bases in the middle. CDR3 coding DNA: TGTGCCAGCTCATCCAGCGGCCTCACAGATACGCAGTATTTT. Its translation is CASSSSGLTDTQYF.

This clone appeared a few times. CDR3 region: CASSLYPSGAYNEQFF. CDR3 DNA: TGTGCCAGCAGCTTATACCCCAGCGGAGCCTACAATGAGCAGTTCTTC. The chain has TRBV11-3 and TRBJ2-1; possibly TRBD2 for D (5 bases). V was shortened by 2 bases and J by 2 bases, with 13 bases between the two germline ends. The CDR3 sequence is 16 residues long. Per the germline V gene, CDR1 is SGHNT and CDR2 is YENEEA.

This clone was counted between two and nine times. This chain connects TRBV25-1 to TRBJ1-1, with D unresolved. Trimming shortened V by 2 bases and J by 0 bases, and 4 bases separated the two germline ends. The CDR3 extends over 13 amino acids. Germline V gene data show CDR1 as MGHDK and CDR2 as SYGVNS. The CDR3 loop is CASSEILNTEAFF. DNA for the CDR3: TGTGCCAGCAGTGAAATCCTGAACACTGAAGCTTTCTTT. Using reference TRBV25-1 and TRBJ1-1 for the parts outside the CDR3, the full variable domain is EADIYQTPRYLVIGTGKKITLECSQTMGHDKMYWYQQDPGMELHLIHYSYGVNSTEKGDLSSESTVSRIRTEHFPLTLESARPSHTSQYLCASSEILNTEAFFGQGTRLTVV.

This chain joins TRBV19 and TRBJ1-3; D gene ambiguous. Trimming took 10 bases from V and 4 from J, leaving 23 bases between them. Per germline, CDR1 LNHDA and CDR2 SQIVND (reference sequence). The CDR3 extends over 16 amino acids. Written as DNA, the CDR3 is TGTGCCACCCACTCCCTCTGGGTTCTCGGAGGAAACACCATATATTTT. Its protein product is CATHSLWVLGGNTIYF.

The chain is built from TRBV6-7 and TRBJ1-3, with D perhaps matching TRBD1 (6 bases). TRBV6-7 falls under the ORF class, with uncertain function. This CDR3 is 17 amino acids long. Trimming cost V 0 bases and J 0 bases, with 12 bases left between them. CDR3 region: CASSYSGALSSGNTIYF. Here the CDR3 DNA reads TGTGCCAGCAGTTACTCGGGGGCCCTGAGCTCTGGAAACACCATATATTTT.

In regard to this clone: This specimen includes other DNA sequences encoding the same CDR3. The chain recombines TRBV28 with TRBJ2-7; D unclear. Germline CDR1 and CDR2: MDHEN and SYDVKM. The CDR3 has 14 amino acids. V lost 6 bases, J lost 3 bases, and 15 bases lay in between. The CDR3 region is CASSLSALSYEQYF. The CDR3 DNA sequence: TGTGCCAGCAGCCTTTCGGCTTTAAGCTACGAGCAGTACTTC.

This clone was picked up a small number of times. Mismatch with germline at one junction end may stem from a read error. The CDR3 here is CASIGVGGQPF. As DNA, the CDR3 is TGTGCCAGCATTGGGGTCGGGGGTCAGCCTTTT. The rearrangement joins TRBV9 to TRBJ1-4, with TRBD1 as a possible D gene (5 bases). The CDR3 consists of 11 residues. Germline CDR1 is SGDLS and CDR2 is YYNGEE.

The chain links TRBV9 to TRBJ2-7; D is possibly TRBD2 (7 bases). CDR1 is SGDLS and CDR2 is YYNGEE in the germline V gene. This CDR3 region has 14 residues. V was shortened by 4 bases and J by 2 bases, with 13 bases between the two germline ends. The CDR3: CASSPTGGPYEQYF. In DNA form, the CDR3 reads TGTGCCAGCAGCCCAACGGGGGGCCCCTACGAGCAGTACTTC. Complete variable domain (other parts from reference TRBV9 and TRBJ2-7): DSGVTQTPKHLITATGQRVTLRCSPRSGDLSVYWYQQSLDQGLQFLIQYYNGEERAKGNILERFSAQQFPDLHSELNLSSLELGDSALYFCASSPTGGPYEQYFGPGTRLTVT.

The genes are TRBV11-2 and TRBJ1-2; D gene unclear. Per germline, CDR1 SGHAT and CDR2 FQNNGV. Trimming removed 1 base from V and 5 bases from J, with 14 bases in between. The CDR3 is 15 residues long. The CDR3 DNA reads TGTGCCAGCAGCTTAGGTACAGACACCGGATATGGCTACACCTTC. Its protein is CASSLGTDTGYGYTF.